One sample yielded the 16 T cell receptor beta chains listed below, sequenced in a study of T cells in Graves' hyperthyroidism and ophthalmopathy. RNA transcripts served as the template for amplifying TCR beta CDR3 regions. The study used the HTBI primer set for a first-round RT-PCR of the TCR CDR3. TCRdb passed the multiplex PCR reads through MiXCR, listing each CDR3 protein once. The table records a few hundred thousand distinct CDR3 sequences, approximately 15% of them present only once. The sample comprised blood. The receptors here all came from a woman in her late teens or twenties with Graves' hyperthyroidism.

This clonotype was seen at least ten times. This chain links TRBV12-3 or TRBV12-4 with TRBJ1-2; weak D call: TRBD1 (5 bases). V lost 9 bases and J lost 3, with 14 bases in between. The CDR3 contains 13 residues. Written as DNA, the CDR3 is TGTGCCAGTGCTCCGGCGGGGGACTATGGCTACACCTTC. This sequence encodes CASAPAGDYGYTF.

This clonotype was picked up many times. This rearrangement joins TRBV12-3 or TRBV12-4 to TRBJ1-1, with D perhaps TRBD1 (6 bases). Trimming shortened V by 6 bases and J by 1 base, and 15 bases separated the two germline ends. This CDR3 has 15 residues. The CDR3 DNA reads as TGTGCCAGCAGCCCGTCTACAGGGAGGAACACTGAAGCTTTCTTT. Encoded protein: CASSPSTGRNTEAFF.

This clonotype appeared a few times. The V gene is TRBV7-9, the J gene TRBJ2-7; D is possibly TRBD1 (5 bases). The CDR3 sequence is 14 residues long. The V gene's germline CDR1 is SEHNR and CDR2 FQNEAQ (reference sequence). Trimming pared 0 bases from V and 10 bases from J, leaving 16 bases between. As DNA, the CDR3 is TGTGCCAGCAGCTTAGCTCTAACCGGCAGGGAACAGTACTTC. Its protein is CASSLALTGREQYF.

The V and J genes are TRBV28 and TRBJ1-1, with 8 bases identical to TRBD1. V lost 2 bases and J lost 4; bases outside the gene matches: 6. The CDR3 runs 15 residues. The germline gives CDR1 MDHEN, CDR2 SYDVKM. The CDR3: CASSLSDRGATEAFF. CDR3 coding DNA: TGTGCCAGCAGTTTAAGCGACAGGGGAGCCACTGAAGCTTTCTTT.

In its sample, this clonotype was seen a few times. The chain is built from TRBV10-2 and TRBJ2-7; D possibly corresponds to TRBD1 (6 bases). Germline V gene lookup returns CDR1 WSHSY and CDR2 SAAADI. With 3 bases removed from V and 4 bases from J, the gap between germline ends came to 13 bases. The CDR3 runs 14 residues. CDR3 DNA sequence: TGCGCCAGCAGTGATCCGGGACACCTGTACGAGCAGTACTTC. Translated: CASSDPGHLYEQYF.

The chain couples TRBV13 to TRBJ2-2; unclear D gene. In germline, CDR1 is PRHDT, CDR2 FYEKMQ (reference sequence). Trimming shortened V by 8 bases and J by 4 bases, and 11 bases separated the two germline ends. The length of the CDR3 is 13 residues. The CDR3 sequence is CASEIRITGELFF. The CDR3, as DNA: TGTGCCAGCGAGATCCGTATCACCGGGGAGCTGTTTTTT.

The chain combines TRBV28 with TRBJ2-7; D is uncertain. CDR3 size: 15 residues. Germline V lookup: CDR1 MDHEN, CDR2 SYDVKM. V dropped 2 bases and J dropped 0 bases, with 11 bases sitting between them. The CDR3 spells CASSLSELGSYEQYF. The CDR3 coding sequence is TGTGCCAGCAGTTTAAGCGAGCTAGGCTCCTACGAGCAGTACTTC.

This clonotype was seen at least ten times. V and J are TRBV7-2 and TRBJ2-2, with D tentatively TRBD2 (7 bases). The ends were cut back, 3 bases at V and 6 bases at J, with 11 bases in the middle. CDR1 SGHTA and CDR2 FQGNSA come from the germline V gene. This CDR3 region has 14 residues. The CDR3 DNA reads TGTGCCAGCAGCTTTGTGGGGGGGCCCGGGGAGCTGTTTTTT. Translating gives CASSFVGGPGELFF.

This clonotype was counted only a few times. V is TRBV20-1 and J is TRBJ2-5; D is possibly TRBD1 or TRBD2 (5 bases each). Trimming took off 4 bases at V and 1 base at J, with 10 bases between the two ends. CDR1 is DFQATT, CDR2 SNEGSKA, per germline (reference sequence). This CDR3 has 13 amino acids. CDR3 sequence: CSAKGRFQETQYF. The CDR3 DNA reads as TGCAGTGCTAAGGGACGGTTCCAAGAGACCCAGTACTTC.

This clonotype was detected many times. The chain combines TRBV28 with TRBJ2-7, with 7 bases aligning to TRBD2. Trimming cost V 7 bases and J 2 bases; bases outside gene matches: 11. Germline V lookup: CDR1 MDHEN, CDR2 SYDVKM. The CDR3 is made up of 15 amino acids. The CDR3 spells CASTPTPGGTYEQYF. In nucleotides, the CDR3 is TGTGCCAGCACCCCTACCCCCGGGGGGACCTACGAGCAGTACTTC. Complete variable domain (other parts from reference TRBV28 and TRBJ2-7): DVKVTQSSRYLVKRTGEKVFLECVQDMDHENMFWYRQDPGLGLRLIYFSYDVKMKEKGDIPEGYSVSREKKERFSLILESASTNQTSMYLCASTPTPGGTYEQYFGPGTRLTVT.

The table lists this clonotype with many counts. Possible read error: a much larger clone is one base away. This rearrangement joins TRBV12-3 or TRBV12-4 to TRBJ1-1; possible D gene TRBD1, 5 bases. The CDR3 is 14 amino acids. Deletions cut 3 bases from V and 0 bases from J, with 8 bases between. The CDR3 DNA sequence: TGTGCCAGCAGTTTTGCAGGGTTGAACACTGAAGCTTTCTTT. It codes for CASSFAGLNTEAFF.

The chain recombines TRBV7-3 with TRBJ2-2; D might be TRBD2 (6 bases). This CDR3 is built from 15 residues. The V gene lost 2 bases and the J gene lost 4 bases, with 11 bases spanning the gap. CDR1 is SGHTA, CDR2 FQGTGA, per germline. The CDR3 coding sequence is TGTGCCAGCAGCTTAGCGGGGCTAAGCACCGGGGAGCTGTTTTTT. Translation gives CASSLAGLSTGELFF.

This clonotype was counted a few times. This could be a read error, since a much larger clone is one nucleotide away. V and J are TRBV20-1 and TRBJ2-5; D may be TRBD2 (5 bases). V dropped 2 bases and J dropped 1 base, with 11 bases sitting between them. Germline loops: CDR1 DFQATT, CDR2 SNEGSKA (reference sequence). The CDR3 is 14 amino acids. The CDR3 region is CSARSGGSQETQYF. CDR3 in DNA: TGCAGTGCTAGATCTGGTGGGAGCCAAGAGACCCAGTACTTC.

In its sample, this clonotype was seen many times. Here the CDR3 reads CASSPGGTSRAYNEQFF. The CDR3 DNA reads TGTGCCAGCAGTCCGGGCGGGACTAGCCGAGCCTACAATGAGCAGTTCTTC. The rearrangement links TRBV28 to TRBJ2-1; 9 positions agree with TRBD2. Germline CDR1 reads MDHEN; CDR2 reads SYDVKM. The CDR3 totals 17 residues. With V trimmed by 5 bases and J by 2 bases, 10 bases remained unmatched.

This sequence joins TRBV6-5 and TRBJ2-2, with D maybe TRBD2 (6 bases). Germline CDR1 is MNHEY and CDR2 is SVGAGI. The CDR3 totals 17 residues. Trimming took 2 bases from V and 1 from J, leaving 14 bases between them. Written as DNA, the CDR3 is TGTGCCAGCAGTTACGAGCCGGGACTCAAGAACACCGGGGAGCTGTTTTTT. Residues: CASSYEPGLKNTGELFF.

This clonotype was counted only a few times. V usage is TRBV20-1 and J usage is TRBJ1-1, with D perhaps TRBD1 (5 bases). The CDR3 totals 13 residues. The V and J ends lost 3 bases and 4 bases respectively, with 12 bases between them. Germline V CDR1 and CDR2: DFQATT, SNEGSKA (reference sequence). The DNA for the CDR3 is TGCAGTGCTAGTGGGACGGGGCGCACTGAAGCTTTCTTT. Protein product: CSASGTGRTEAFF.